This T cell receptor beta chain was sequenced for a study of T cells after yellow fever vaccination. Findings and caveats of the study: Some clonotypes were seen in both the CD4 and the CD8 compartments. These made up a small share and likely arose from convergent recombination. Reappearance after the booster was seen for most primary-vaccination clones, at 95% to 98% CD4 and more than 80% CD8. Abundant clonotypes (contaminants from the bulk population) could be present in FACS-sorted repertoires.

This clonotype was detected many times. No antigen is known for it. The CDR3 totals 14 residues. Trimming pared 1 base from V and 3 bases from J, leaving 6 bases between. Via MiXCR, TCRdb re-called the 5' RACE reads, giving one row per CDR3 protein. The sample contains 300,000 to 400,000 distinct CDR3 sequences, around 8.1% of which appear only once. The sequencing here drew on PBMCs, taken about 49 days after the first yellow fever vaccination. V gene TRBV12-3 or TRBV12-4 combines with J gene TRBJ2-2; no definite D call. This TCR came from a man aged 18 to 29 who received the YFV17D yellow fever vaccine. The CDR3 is CASSLEQYTGELFF. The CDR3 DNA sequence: TGTGCCAGCAGTTTAGAACAGTACACCGGGGAGCTGTTTTTT.